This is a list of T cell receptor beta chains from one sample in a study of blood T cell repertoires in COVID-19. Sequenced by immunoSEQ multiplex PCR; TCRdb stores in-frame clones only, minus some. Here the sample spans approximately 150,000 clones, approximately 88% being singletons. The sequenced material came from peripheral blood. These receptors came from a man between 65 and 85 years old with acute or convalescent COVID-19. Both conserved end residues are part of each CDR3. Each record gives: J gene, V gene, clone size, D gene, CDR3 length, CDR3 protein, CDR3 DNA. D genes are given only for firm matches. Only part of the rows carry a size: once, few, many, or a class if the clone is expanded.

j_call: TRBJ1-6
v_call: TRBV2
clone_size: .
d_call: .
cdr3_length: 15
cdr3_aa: CASSVTGTGNSPLHF
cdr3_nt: TGTGCCAGCAGTGTGACAGGAACGGGCAATTCACCCCTCCACTTT

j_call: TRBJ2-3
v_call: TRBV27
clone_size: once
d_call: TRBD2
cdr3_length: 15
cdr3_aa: CASSFRSGSTDTQYF
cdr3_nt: TGTGCCAGCAGTTTTCGTAGCGGGAGTACAGATACGCAGTATTTT

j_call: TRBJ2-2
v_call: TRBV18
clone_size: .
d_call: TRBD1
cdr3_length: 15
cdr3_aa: CASSPRQGATGELFF
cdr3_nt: TGTGCCAGCTCACCCCGACAGGGGGCAACTGGGGAGCTGTTTTTT

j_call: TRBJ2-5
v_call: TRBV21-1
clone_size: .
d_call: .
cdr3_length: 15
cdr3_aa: CASSYVGLFQETQYF
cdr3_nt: TGTGCCAGCAGCTATGTGGGCCTATTCCAAGAGACCCAGTACTTC

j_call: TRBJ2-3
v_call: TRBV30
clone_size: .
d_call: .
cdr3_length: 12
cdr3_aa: CAWSLESGAQYF
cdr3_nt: TGTGCCTGGAGCCTAGAGTCAGGGGCGCAGTATTTT

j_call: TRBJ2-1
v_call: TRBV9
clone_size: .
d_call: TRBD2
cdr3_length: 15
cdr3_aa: CASSPPRGGPNEQFF
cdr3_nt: TGTGCCAGCAGCCCTCCCCGGGGGGGCCCGAATGAGCAGTTCTTC

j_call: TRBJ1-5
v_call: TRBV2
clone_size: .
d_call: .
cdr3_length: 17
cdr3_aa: CASTERARVYSNQPQHF
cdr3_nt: TGTGCCAGCACCGAGCGGGCCAGAGTTTATAGCAATCAGCCCCAGCATTTT

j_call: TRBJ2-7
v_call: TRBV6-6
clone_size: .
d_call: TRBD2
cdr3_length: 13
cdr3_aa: CATRSGGGYEQYF
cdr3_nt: TGTGCCACTCGTAGCGGGGGGGGCTACGAGCAGTACTTC

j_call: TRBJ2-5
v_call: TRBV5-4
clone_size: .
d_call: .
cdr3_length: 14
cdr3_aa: CASSLVGAGETQYF
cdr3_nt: TGTGCCAGCAGCTTGGTAGGGGCAGGGGAGACCCAGTACTTC

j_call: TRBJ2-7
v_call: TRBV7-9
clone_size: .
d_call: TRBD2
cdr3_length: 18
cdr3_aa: CASSSGLAGLSASYEQYF
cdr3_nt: TGTGCCAGCAGCTCGGGACTAGCGGGACTGTCAGCATCCTACGAGCAGTACTTC

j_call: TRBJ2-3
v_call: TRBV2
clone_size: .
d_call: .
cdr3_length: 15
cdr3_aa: CASSQGGGGEDTQYF
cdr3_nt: TGTGCCAGCAGCCAAGGGGGGGGTGGAGAAGATACGCAGTATTTT

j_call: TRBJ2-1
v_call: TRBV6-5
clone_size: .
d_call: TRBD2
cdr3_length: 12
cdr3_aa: CASSPNWGGQFF
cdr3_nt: TGTGCCAGCAGCCCCAACTGGGGGGGACAGTTCTTC

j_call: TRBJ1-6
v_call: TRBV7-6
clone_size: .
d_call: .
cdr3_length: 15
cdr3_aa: CASSPRWSYNSPLHF
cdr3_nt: TGTGCCAGCAGCCCCCGGTGGTCCTATAATTCACCCCTCCACTTT

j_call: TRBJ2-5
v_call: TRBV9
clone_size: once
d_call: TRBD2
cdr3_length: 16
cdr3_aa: CASSVVPSGNQETQYF
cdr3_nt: TGTGCCAGCAGCGTAGTACCTAGCGGAAACCAAGAGACCCAGTACTTC

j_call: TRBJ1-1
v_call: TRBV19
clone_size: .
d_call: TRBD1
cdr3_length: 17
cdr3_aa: CASSGWDRGASDTEAFF
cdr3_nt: TGTGCCAGTAGTGGGTGGGACAGGGGAGCGAGCGACACTGAAGCTTTCTTT

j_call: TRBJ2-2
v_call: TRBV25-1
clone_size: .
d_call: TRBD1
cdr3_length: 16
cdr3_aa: CASSEYWTGRTGELFF
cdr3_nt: TGTGCCAGCAGTGAATATTGGACAGGGCGTACCGGGGAGCTGTTTTTT

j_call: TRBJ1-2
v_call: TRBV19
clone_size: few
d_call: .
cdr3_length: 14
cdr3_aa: CASSTGDSNYGYTF
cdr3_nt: TGTGCCAGTAGTACAGGGGATTCGAACTATGGCTACACCTTC

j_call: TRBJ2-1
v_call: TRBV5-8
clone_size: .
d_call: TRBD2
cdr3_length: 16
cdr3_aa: CASSPGTSGSIYEQFF
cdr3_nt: TGTGCCAGCAGTCCCGGGACTAGCGGGAGTATATATGAGCAGTTCTTC

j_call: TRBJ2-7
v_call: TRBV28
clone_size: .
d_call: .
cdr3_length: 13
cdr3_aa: CASQTPGSNEQYF
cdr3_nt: TGTGCCAGCCAGACACCCGGTTCAAACGAGCAGTACTTC

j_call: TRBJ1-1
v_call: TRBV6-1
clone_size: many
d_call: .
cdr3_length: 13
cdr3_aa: CASSDWVGPEAFF
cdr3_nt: TGTGCCAGCAGTGATTGGGTGGGGCCTGAAGCTTTCTTT

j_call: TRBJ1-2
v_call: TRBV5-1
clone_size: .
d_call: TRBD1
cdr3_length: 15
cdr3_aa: CASSLQGQGAGGYTF
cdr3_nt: TGCGCCAGCAGCTTGCAAGGACAGGGGGCTGGCGGCTACACCTTC

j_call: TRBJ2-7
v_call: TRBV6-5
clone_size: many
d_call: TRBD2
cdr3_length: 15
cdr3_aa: CASTQASGGGNEQYF
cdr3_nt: TGTGCCAGCACCCAAGCGAGCGGGGGTGGAAACGAGCAGTACTTC

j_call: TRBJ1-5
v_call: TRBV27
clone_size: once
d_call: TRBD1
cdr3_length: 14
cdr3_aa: CASSPWDRGEPQHF
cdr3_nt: TGTGCCAGCAGTCCCTGGGACAGGGGGGAGCCCCAGCATTTT